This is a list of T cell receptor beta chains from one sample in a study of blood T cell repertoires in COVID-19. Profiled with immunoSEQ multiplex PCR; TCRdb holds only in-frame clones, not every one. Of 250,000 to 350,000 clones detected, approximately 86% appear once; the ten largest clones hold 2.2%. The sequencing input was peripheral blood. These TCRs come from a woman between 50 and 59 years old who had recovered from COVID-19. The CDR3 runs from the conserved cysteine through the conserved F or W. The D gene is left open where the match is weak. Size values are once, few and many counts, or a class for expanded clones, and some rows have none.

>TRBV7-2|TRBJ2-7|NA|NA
TGTGCCAGCAGCTTAGCGCTGGCTTTAGAGCAGTACTTC
CASSLALALEQYF
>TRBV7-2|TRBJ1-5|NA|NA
TGTGCCAGCAGCTTAGGACGGGGGGCTTCGCCCCAGCATTTT
CASSLGRGASPQHF
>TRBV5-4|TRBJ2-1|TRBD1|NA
TGTGCCAGCAGAACAGGGGGCACCTACAATGAGCAGTTCTTC
CASRTGGTYNEQFF
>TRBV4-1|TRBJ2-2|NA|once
TGCGCCAGCAGCACGATCAGACAGAGCACGGTAGTCGGGGAGCTGTTTTTT
CASSTIRQSTVVGELFF
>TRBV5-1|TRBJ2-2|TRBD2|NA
TGCGCCAGCAGCTTGCAATCTAGCGGGAGGGCCGTCGGGGAGCTGTTTTTT
CASSLQSSGRAVGELFF
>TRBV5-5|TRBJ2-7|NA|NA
TGTGCCAGTCGCCTAACCGACAGGATATACGAGCAGTACTTC
CASRLTDRIYEQYF
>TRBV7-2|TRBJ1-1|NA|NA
TGTGCCAGCAGCCCGAGACGGGACTCTTTCACTGAAGCTTTCTTT
CASSPRRDSFTEAFF
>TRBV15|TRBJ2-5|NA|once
TGTGCCACCAGCAGAGACGGGTACCAAGAGACCCAGTACTTC
CATSRDGYQETQYF
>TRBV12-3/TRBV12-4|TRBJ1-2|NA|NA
TGTGCCAGCCTCCAAGGGGGTTGGAATGGCTACACCTTC
CASLQGGWNGYTF
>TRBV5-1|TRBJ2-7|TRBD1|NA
TGCGCCAGCAGCACCGGACAGGGACCTTACGAGCAGTACTTC
CASSTGQGPYEQYF
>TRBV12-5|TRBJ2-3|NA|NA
TGTGCTAGTGGTTTGGTAGTCAGGACTAGCACAGATACGCAGTATTTT
CASGLVVRTSTDTQYF
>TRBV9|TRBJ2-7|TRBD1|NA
TGTGCCAGCAGCCCCCTCGGGGACAGGGTGGACGAGCAGTACTTC
CASSPLGDRVDEQYF
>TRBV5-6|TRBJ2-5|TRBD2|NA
TGTGCCAGCAGCCTCTCCCTCAAGCGGGAGGGCCGGGAGACCCAGTACTTC
CASSLSLKREGRETQYF
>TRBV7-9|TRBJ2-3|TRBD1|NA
TGTGCCCTAACAGGGGATCAGACAGATACGCAGTATTTT
CALTGDQTDTQYF
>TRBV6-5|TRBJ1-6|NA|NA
TGTGCCAGCAGTTACGGGGACTTACGGCCCCTCCACTTT
CASSYGDLRPLHF
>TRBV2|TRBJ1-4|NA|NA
TGTGCCAGCAGGGAGGACGACGGAAAACTGTTTTTT
CASREDDGKLFF
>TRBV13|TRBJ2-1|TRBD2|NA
TGTGCCAGCAGCCCCACCAGCGGGGGGCGGTATGAGCAGTTCTTC
CASSPTSGGRYEQFF
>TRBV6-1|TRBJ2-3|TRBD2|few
TGTGCCAGCAGTGAATTGCGGGGGGACACAGATACGCAGTATTTT
CASSELRGDTDTQYF
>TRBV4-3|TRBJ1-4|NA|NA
TGCGCCAGCAGCCAAGATACGGGACAAGCGAATGAAAAACTGTTTTTT
CASSQDTGQANEKLFF
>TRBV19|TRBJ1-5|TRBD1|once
TGTGCCAGTCCCACCTGCCAGGACAGGGATAGCAATCAGCCCCAGCATTTT
CASPTCQDRDSNQPQHF
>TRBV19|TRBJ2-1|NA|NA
TGTGCCAGTAGTTTATCCTTAGCCACCAATGAGCAGTTCTTC
CASSLSLATNEQFF
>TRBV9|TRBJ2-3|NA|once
TGTGCCAGCAGCGTAGGTAGCGGTTATAGCACAGATACGCAGTATTTT
CASSVGSGYSTDTQYF
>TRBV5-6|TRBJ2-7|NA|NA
TGTGCCAGCACACCCGGACCTCTACGGGGGTGGGAGCAGTACTTC
CASTPGPLRGWEQYF
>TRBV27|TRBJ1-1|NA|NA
TGTGCCAGCAGTTTAGGACTACGCACTGAAGCTTTCTTT
CASSLGLRTEAFF
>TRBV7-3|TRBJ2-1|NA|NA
TGTGCCAGCAGCTTAAACGGGGGACCCTACAATGAGCAGTTCTTC
CASSLNGGPYNEQFF
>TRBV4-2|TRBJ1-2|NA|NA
TGTGCCAGCAGCCAAGATTTAGGTCGTGGAGGTGGCTACACCTTC
CASSQDLGRGGGYTF
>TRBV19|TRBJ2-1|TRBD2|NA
TGTGCCAGTAGTCCCTTGCGGGTAGCGGGCTCTTACAATGAGCAGTTCTTC
CASSPLRVAGSYNEQFF
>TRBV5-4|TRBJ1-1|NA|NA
TGTGCCAGCAGCCACAGCGAGGGGGTTGGAGCTTTCTTT
CASSHSEGVGAFF
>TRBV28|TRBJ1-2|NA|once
TGTGCCAGCAGTTTATCAGGCTATGGCTACACCTTC
CASSLSGYGYTF
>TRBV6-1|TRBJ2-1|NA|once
TGTGCCAGCAGTGAAATGACTACCGCAAACAATGAGCAGTTCTTC
CASSEMTTANNEQFF
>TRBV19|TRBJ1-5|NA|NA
TGTGCCAGTAGTACCTTCGTTTATGGCAATCAGCCCCAGCATTTT
CASSTFVYGNQPQHF
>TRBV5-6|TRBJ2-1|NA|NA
TGTGCCAGCAGCTTGGTGGTGGGGCCCAGCAATGAGCAGTTCTTC
CASSLVVGPSNEQFF
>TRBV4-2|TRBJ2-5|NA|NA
TGTGCCAGCAGCCAATCGGAGGGGGCTTGGGGCCAAGAGACCCAGTACTTC
CASSQSEGAWGQETQYF
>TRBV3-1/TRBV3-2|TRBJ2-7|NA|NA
TGTGCCAGCAGCCAATCCCTAGTACTCGCCGAGCAGTACTTC
CASSQSLVLAEQYF
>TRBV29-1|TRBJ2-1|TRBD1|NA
TGCAGCGTTGATAGACCCGCCGGGACAGGGCCCAACTCCTACAATGAGCAGTTCTTC
CSVDRPAGTGPNSYNEQFF
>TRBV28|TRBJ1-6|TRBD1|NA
TGTGCCAGCAGTTCCAACCAGGGGGCAAGGAGTAATTCACCCCTCCACTTT
CASSSNQGARSNSPLHF
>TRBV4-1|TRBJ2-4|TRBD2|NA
TGCGCCAGCAGCCAAGTGACTAGCGGGGTAGCCAAAAACATTCAGTACTTC
CASSQVTSGVAKNIQYF